This paragraph reports one T cell receptor (beta chain). The sample is drawn from a study of T cell changes during pregnancy in multiple sclerosis. Sequencing was performed with immunoSEQ multiplex PCR; in TCRdb, only in-frame clones are kept and a portion is missing. The sample shows about 44,000 clones, 70% to 90% of them seen only once. Sequencing was performed on CD4+ T cells from peripheral blood mononuclear cells, taken after pregnancy. This receptor was obtained from a female donor with multiple sclerosis, enrolled in a pregnancy study.

CDR3 DNA: TGTGCCAGTAGTATCCGGGATGGCTACACCTTC. It specifies CASSIRDGYTF. The J gene is TRBJ1-2, the V gene TRBV19; D is uncertain. Per the germline V gene, CDR1 is LNHDA and CDR2 is SQIVND (reference sequence). The CDR3 covers 11 residues. V was pared by 3 bases and J by 6 bases, with 5 bases between.